This T cell receptor beta chain was identified in a study of regulatory T cells in long-lasting Graves disease. Whole-study context: Persistent Graves' disease required over 5 years of antithyroid drugs and positive TSH receptor antibodies.

CDR3 length: 14 amino acids. Between the trimmed V and J ends, which lost 4 bases and 3 bases, there was a span of 13 bases. Germline loops: CDR1 LNHDA, CDR2 SQIVND (reference sequence). To make TCR beta libraries, researchers used iRepertoire HTBI primers and Arm-PCR of CDR3 regions. MiXCR, applied by TCRdb to the multiplex PCR reads, yields one record per CDR3 protein. The table lists 390,000 or so distinct CDR3 sequences, around 23% of them singletons. Time point indicated: persistent/refractory GD, antithyroid drugs over 5 years with positive TRAb. Scientists built the TCR library using RNA that was extracted from PBMCs. Graves' disease was diagnosed by American Thyroid Association guidelines.

The V call is TRBV19, the J call TRBJ2-7; maybe TRBD1 (6 bases). Material: peripheral blood mononuclear cells (PBMCs), obtained when the disease was refractory, from a patient treated with antithyroid drugs. The receptor was isolated from a woman aged 40 to 50 with Graves disease. CDR3 in DNA: TGTGCCAGTAGTACTCACAGGGAGAGCTACGAGCAGTACTTC. Translating it yields CASSTHRESYEQYF.